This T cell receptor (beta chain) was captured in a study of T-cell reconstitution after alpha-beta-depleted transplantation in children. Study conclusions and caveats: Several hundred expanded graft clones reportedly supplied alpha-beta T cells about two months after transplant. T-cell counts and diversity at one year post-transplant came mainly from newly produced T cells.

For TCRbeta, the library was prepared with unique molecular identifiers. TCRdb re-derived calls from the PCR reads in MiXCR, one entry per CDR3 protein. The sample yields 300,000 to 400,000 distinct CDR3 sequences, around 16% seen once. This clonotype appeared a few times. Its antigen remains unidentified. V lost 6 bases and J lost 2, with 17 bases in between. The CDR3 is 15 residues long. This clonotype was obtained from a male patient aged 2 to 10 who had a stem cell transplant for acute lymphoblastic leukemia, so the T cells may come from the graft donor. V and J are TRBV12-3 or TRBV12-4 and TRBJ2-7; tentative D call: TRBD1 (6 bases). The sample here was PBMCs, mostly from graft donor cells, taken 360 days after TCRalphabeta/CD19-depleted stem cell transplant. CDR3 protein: CASSRDRHPPYEQYF. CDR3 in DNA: TGTGCCAGCAGCCGAGACAGGCACCCTCCCTACGAGCAGTACTTC.